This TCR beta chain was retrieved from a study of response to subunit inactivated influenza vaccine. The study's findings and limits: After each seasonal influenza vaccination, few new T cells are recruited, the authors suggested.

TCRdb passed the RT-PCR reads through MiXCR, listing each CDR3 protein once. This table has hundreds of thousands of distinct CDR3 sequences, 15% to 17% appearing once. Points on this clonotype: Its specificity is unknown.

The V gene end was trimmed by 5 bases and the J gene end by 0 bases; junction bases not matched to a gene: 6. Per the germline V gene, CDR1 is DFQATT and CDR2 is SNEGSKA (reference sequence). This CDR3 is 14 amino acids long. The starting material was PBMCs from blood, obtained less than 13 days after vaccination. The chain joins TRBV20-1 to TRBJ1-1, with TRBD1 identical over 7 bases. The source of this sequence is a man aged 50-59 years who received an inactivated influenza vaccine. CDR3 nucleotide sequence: TGCAGTGCTGAGGACAGGAGCGTGAACACTGAAGCTTTCTTT. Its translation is CSAEDRSVNTEAFF.